This T cell receptor beta chain was obtained from a study of blood T cell repertoires in COVID-19. Source study methods: For nucleated cells, counts were estimated from reference gene primer amplification. Generated by immunoSEQ multiplex PCR, the TCRdb table keeps only in-frame clones and is missing some. That table supplies the V and J calls and clone size; D and trimming were determined from the DNA. The sample lists about 83,000 clones, 86% occurring once. This clonotype was obtained from a man aged 50-60 years with active COVID-19. The sequenced sample was peripheral blood.

CDR3 loop: CASSQLRGGVCQPQHF. CDR3 sequence (DNA): TGCGCCAGCAGTCAATTGCGCGGTGGCGTTTGTCAGCCCCAGCATTTT. The chain carries TRBV23-1 and TRBJ1-5; D call uncertain. TRBV23-1 is given ORF status, its function remaining uncertain. This CDR3 is built from 16 residues. Trimming pared 1 base from V and 6 bases from J, leaving 16 bases between.